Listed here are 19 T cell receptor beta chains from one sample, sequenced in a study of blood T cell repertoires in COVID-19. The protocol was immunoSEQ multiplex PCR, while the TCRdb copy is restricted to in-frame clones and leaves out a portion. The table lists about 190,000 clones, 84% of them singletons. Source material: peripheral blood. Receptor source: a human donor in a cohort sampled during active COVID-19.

CDR3 bases: TGTGCCAGCTCACCAGCGAGCGTTGGGGGGGAGACCCAGTACTTC. Translation gives CASSPASVGGETQYF. The J gene is TRBJ2-5, the V gene TRBV18; perhaps TRBD2 as D (6 bases). Germline-derived CDR1 and CDR2 are KGHSH and LQKENI. V shed 2 bases and J shed 5 bases, with 15 bases lying between them. The CDR3 extends over 15 amino acids.

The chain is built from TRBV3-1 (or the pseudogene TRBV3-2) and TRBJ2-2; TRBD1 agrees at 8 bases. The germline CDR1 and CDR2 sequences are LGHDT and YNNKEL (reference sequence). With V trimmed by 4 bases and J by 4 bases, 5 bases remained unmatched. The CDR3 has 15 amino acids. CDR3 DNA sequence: TGTGCCAGCAGCCCGAGGACAGGGCTCACCGGGGAGCTGTTTTTT. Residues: CASSPRTGLTGELFF.

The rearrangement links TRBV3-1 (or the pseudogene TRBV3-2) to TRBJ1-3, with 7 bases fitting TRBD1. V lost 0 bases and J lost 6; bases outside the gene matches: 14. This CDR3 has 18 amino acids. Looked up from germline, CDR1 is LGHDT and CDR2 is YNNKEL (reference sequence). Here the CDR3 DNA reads TGTGCCAGCAGCCAAGAGGCATTGCACAGGGGCCGCGAAAACACCATATATTTT. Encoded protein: CASSQEALHRGRENTIYF.

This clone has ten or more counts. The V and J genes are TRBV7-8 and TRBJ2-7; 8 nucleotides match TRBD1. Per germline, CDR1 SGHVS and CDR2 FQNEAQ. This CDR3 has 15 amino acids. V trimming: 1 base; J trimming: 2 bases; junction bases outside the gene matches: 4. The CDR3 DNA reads TGTGCCAGCAGCTTAGTTACAGGGGGGACCTACGAGCAGTACTTC. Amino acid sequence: CASSLVTGGTYEQYF.

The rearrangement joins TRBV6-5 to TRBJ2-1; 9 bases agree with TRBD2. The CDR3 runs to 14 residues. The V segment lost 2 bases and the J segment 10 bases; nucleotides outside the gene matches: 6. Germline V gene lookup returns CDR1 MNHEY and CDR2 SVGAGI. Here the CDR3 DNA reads TGTGCCAGCAGTTACGCGGGGGGGCAGGGGGAGCAGTTCTTC. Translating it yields CASSYAGGQGEQFF.

The CDR3 region has the DNA TGTGCCAGCAGTAACACGGGAGATGTGGCAGATACGCAGTATTTT. This gives the protein CASSNTGDVADTQYF. The V gene is TRBV6-4, the J gene TRBJ2-3; D may be TRBD2 (6 bases). CDR1 MRHNA and CDR2 SNTAGT come from the germline V gene. CDR3 length: 15 amino acids. With 5 bases removed from V and 4 bases from J, the gap between germline ends came to 16 bases.

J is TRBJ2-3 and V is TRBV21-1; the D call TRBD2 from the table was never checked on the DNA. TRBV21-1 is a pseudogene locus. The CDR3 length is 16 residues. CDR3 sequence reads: CASSNPVLASTDTQYF. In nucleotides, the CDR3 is TGTGCCAGCAGCAACCCGGTACTAGCAAGCACAGATACGCAGTATTTT.

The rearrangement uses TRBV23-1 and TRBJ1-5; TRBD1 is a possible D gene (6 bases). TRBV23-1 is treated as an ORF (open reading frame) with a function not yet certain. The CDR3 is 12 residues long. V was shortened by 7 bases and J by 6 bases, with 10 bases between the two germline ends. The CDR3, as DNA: TGCGCCAGCAAAGGACAGCCTCAGCCCCAGCATTTT. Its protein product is CASKGQPQPQHF.

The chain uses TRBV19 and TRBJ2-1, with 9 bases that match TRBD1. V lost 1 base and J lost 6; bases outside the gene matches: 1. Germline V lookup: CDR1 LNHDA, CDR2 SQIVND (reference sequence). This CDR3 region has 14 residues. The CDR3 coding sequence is TGTGCCAGTAGTATAGCGGGACAGGGCAATGAGCAGTTCTTC. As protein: CASSIAGQGNEQFF.

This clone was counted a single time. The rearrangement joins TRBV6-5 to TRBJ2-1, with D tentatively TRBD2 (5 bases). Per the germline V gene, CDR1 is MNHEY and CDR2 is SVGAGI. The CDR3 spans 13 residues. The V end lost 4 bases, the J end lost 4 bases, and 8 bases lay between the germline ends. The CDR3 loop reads CASSSGLYNEQFF. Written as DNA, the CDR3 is TGTGCCAGCAGTTCCGGACTTTACAATGAGCAGTTCTTC.

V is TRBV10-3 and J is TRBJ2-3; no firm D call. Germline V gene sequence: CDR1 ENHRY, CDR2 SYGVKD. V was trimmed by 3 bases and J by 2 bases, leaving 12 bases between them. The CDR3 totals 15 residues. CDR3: CAISEGRRNTDTQYF. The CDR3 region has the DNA TGTGCCATCAGTGAAGGCAGGCGAAACACAGATACGCAGTATTTT.

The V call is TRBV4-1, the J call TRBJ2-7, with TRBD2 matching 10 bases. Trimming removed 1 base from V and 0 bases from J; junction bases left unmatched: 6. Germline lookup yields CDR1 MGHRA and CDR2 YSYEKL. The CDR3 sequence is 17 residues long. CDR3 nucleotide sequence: TGCGCCAGCAGCCAAGGGACTAGCGGCCGATTCTCCTACGAGCAGTACTTC. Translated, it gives CASSQGTSGRFSYEQYF.

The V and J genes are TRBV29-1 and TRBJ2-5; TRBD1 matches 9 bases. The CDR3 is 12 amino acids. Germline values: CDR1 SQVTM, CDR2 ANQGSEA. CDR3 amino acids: CIGGDRGETQYF. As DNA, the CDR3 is TGCATAGGAGGAGACAGGGGGGAGACCCAGTACTTC.

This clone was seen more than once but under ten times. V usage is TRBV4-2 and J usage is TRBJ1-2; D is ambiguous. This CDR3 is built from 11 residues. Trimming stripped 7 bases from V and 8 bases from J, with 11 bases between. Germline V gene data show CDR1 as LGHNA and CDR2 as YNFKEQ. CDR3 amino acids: CASNEGGGYTF. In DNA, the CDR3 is TGTGCCAGCAACGAGGGCGGCGGCTACACCTTC.

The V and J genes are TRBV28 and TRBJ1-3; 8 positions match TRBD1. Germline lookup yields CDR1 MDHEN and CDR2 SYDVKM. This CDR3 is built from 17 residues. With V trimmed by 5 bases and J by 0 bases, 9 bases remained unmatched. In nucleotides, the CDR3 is TGTGCCAGCAGTCCTGGACAGGGTTTGGCCTCTGGAAACACCATATATTTT. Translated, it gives CASSPGQGLASGNTIYF.

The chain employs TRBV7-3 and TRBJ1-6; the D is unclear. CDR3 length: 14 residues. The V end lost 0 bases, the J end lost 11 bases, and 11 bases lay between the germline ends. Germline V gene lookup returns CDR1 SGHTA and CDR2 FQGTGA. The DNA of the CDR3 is TGTGCCAGCAGCTTAACACCTACAGATACACCCCTCCACTTT. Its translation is CASSLTPTDTPLHF.

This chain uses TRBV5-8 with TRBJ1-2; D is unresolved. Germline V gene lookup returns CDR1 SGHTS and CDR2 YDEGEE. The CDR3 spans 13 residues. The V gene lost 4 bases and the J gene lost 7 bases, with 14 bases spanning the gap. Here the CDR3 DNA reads TGTGCCAGCAGCCCCCGAGGAGTGTTTGGCTACACCTTC. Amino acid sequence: CASSPRGVFGYTF.

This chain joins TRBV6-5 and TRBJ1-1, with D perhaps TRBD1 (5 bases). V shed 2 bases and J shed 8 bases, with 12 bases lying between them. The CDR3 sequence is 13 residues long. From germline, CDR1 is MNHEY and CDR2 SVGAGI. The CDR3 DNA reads TGTGCCAGCAGTTACGGGGCAGAACAAGAAGCTTTCTTT. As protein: CASSYGAEQEAFF.

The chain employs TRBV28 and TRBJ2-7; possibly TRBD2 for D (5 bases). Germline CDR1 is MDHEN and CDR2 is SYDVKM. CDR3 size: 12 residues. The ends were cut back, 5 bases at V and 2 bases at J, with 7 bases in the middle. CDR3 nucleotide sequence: TGTGCCAGCAGTACCGGGACCTACGAGCAGTACTTC. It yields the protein CASSTGTYEQYF.